Here is one TCR beta chain with its context. The antigen remains undetermined. Before the COVID-19 pandemic, during about 2011-2019, CD4+ T cells were taken from unexposed donors. After roughly ten days of culture, CD4+ T cells were isolated. As cell numbers allowed, unexposed-donor CD4+ T cells faced SARS-CoV-2 S/N and four cold-coronavirus spikes. These data come from a study of CD4 T cells in relation to SARS-CoV-2 and coronaviruses. Overall study context: No peptide or an HIV-1 Nef peptide pool served as negative control. Broader study findings: No donor gave both pre-pandemic and post-infection samples.

Produced via immunoSEQ multiplex PCR; TCRdb's table is partial and in-frame only. The sample has fewer than 14,000 clones; more than 65% are singletons. Source material: CD4+ T cells from PBMCs, cultured in vitro. The origin of this receptor is a human donor in good health.

The CDR3 sequence: CASSQAYEQYF. The CDR3 nucleotides read TGTGCCAGCAGCCAAGCCTACGAGCAGTACTTC. The rearrangement uses TRBV3-1 (or the pseudogene TRBV3-2) and TRBJ2-7; D not resolved. Trimming pared 1 base from V and 2 bases from J, leaving 0 bases between. The CDR3 has 11 residues. Germline loops: CDR1 LGHDT, CDR2 YNNKEL (reference sequence).